This T cell receptor (beta chain) stems from a study of cytomegalovirus exposure and HLA in healthy donors. Study results and caveats: TRBV6-2, TRBV6-3 and some other V segments were unresolvable in 87-base-pair reads. TCR beta chains numbering some 160 were designated cytomegalovirus-associated. Reported findings show TCR beta sequences accurately forecast HLA-A and HLA-B alleles in most subjects. Previous analysis showed most TCR beta V segments were productive about 90% or about 30% of the time.

This clone was found a few times. Its antigen is unidentified. The germline V and J ends were trimmed by 2 bases and 5 bases, with 13 bases remaining between them. The germline V gene has CDR1 LNHDA and CDR2 SQIVND (reference sequence). The CDR3 covers 14 residues. 13 Jbeta primers and 60 Vbeta primers were used for the PCR. The protocol was immunoSEQ multiplex PCR, while the TCRdb copy is restricted to in-frame clones and leaves out a portion. This table has roughly 100,000 clones, 79% appearing once. This sequence originates from a middle-aged woman in good health and CMV-seronegative. Source material: PBMCs. The chain uses TRBV19 and TRBJ2-7; possibly TRBD2 for D (6 bases). The CDR3 DNA reads as TGTGCCAGTAGTATAATGGAGGGGCGCGACGAGCAGTACTTC. This codes for CASSIMEGRDEQYF. Drawing the rest from reference TRBV19 and TRBJ2-7, the complete variable domain is DGGITQSPKYLFRKEGQNVTLSCEQNLNHDAMYWYRQDPGQGLRLIYYSQIVNDFQKGDIAEGYSVSREKKESFPLTVTSAQKNPTAFYLCASSIMEGRDEQYFGPGTRLTVT.